Below, 2 T cell receptor beta chains from the same sample are listed, as sequenced in a study of regulatory T cells in long-lasting Graves disease. Time point here: newly diagnosed GD, antithyroid drugs for less than 3 months. Construction of the TCR library relied on RNA isolated from PBMCs. TCR beta libraries were built with iRepertoire HTBI primers and Arm-PCR of CDR3 regions. TCRdb reanalysed the multiplex PCR reads using MiXCR and keeps one entry per CDR3 protein. Found here are about 210,000 distinct CDR3 sequences, roughly a fifth of them singletons; the top ten hold approximately 12%. The same data also contributed to another study, on T cells in Graves' hyperthyroidism and ophthalmopathy.

The specimen was peripheral blood mononuclear cells (PBMCs), collected at new diagnosis, from a patient treated with antithyroid drugs. The receptor source for this set is a woman in her 30s with Graves disease.

This clonotype was seen repeatedly, ten times or more. The chain carries TRBV11-2 and TRBJ2-7; D remains ambiguous. The CDR3 runs to 12 residues. The V end lost 1 base, the J end lost 2 bases, and 3 bases lay between the germline ends. Germline loops: CDR1 SGHAT, CDR2 FQNNGV. The CDR3 nucleotides are TGTGCCAGCAGCTTAGGGGCCTACGAGCAGTACTTC. Protein sequence: CASSLGAYEQYF.

Turning to this clonotype: It differs at one base from a far larger clone, so likely a read error. The V and J genes are TRBV6-2 or TRBV6-3 and TRBJ1-1, with TRBD1 matching 9 bases. CDR1 is MNHEY, CDR2 SVGEGT, per germline. V gave up 5 bases and J gave up 5 bases; unmatched junction bases: 15. The CDR3 spans 17 residues. For the CDR3, the DNA is TGTGCCAGCAGTGAGGCCTCAACTTCACAGGGGGCAACTGAAGCTTTCTTT. Its protein product is CASSEASTSQGATEAFF.